The source of this T cell receptor beta chain is a study of blood T cell repertoires in COVID-19. Measured with immunoSEQ multiplex PCR; TCRdb has only the in-frame clones, and not every one. The sample lists approximately 200,000 clones; 82% were seen once. The ends lost 7 bases at V and 3 bases at J; junction bases unmatched: 8. CDR1 SQVTM and CDR2 ANQGSEA come from the germline V gene. The CDR3 has 14 residues. The chain couples TRBV29-1 to TRBJ1-4, with 7 bases aligning to TRBD1. Material: peripheral blood. This TCR was sampled from a woman younger than 45 with acute or convalescent COVID-19. The CDR3 DNA is TGCAGCGCTCGCCGGCAGGGGGCTAATGAAAAACTGTTTTTT. Translating it yields CSARRQGANEKLFF.